A selection of T cell receptor beta chains follows, all from one sample in a study of T cells in Graves' hyperthyroidism and ophthalmopathy. In TCRdb, the multiplex PCR reads were re-called with MiXCR into one record per CDR3 protein. This sample has about 760,000 distinct CDR3 sequences, with 30% to 40% found just once. The sequenced sample consisted of blood. The origin of the receptors is a woman in her 40s with Graves' hyperthyroidism. CDR3s include the opening cysteine and the closing phenylalanine or tryptophan. The D gene is left open where the match is weak. The size field is filled for only some rows; it gives once, few, many or a size class.

>TRBJ1-4|TRBV25-1|many|.
TGTGCCAGCACTGGGGGCGAAAAACTGTTTTTT
CASTGGEKLFF
>TRBJ1-2|TRBV19|many|TRBD1
TGTGCCAGTATCCGTCCCGGGACAGGGACCTATGGCTACACCTTC
CASIRPGTGTYGYTF
>TRBJ1-4|TRBV13|.|TRBD1
TGTGCCAGCAGCCTTTGGACAGGGGCAACTAATGAAAAACTGTTTTTT
CASSLWTGATNEKLFF
>TRBJ1-2|TRBV7-9|.|TRBD1
TGTGCCAGCAGCCACGGAAGGACAGGGGAAGGCTACACCTTC
CASSHGRTGEGYTF
>TRBJ2-5|TRBV20-1|.|TRBD1
TGCAGTTCCGGGACAGGGCCCCCCCCGGGTGAGACCCAGTACTTC
CSSGTGPPPGETQYF
>TRBJ1-6|TRBV12-3/TRBV12-4|.|.
TGTGCCAGCACCCCGGCTAGGGGATCTAATTCACCCCTCCACTTT
CASTPARGSNSPLHF
>TRBJ2-7|TRBV28|.|TRBD2
TGTGCCAGCCCAGGACTAGCGATTGTCTACGAGCAGTACTTC
CASPGLAIVYEQYF
>TRBJ1-3|TRBV12-3/TRBV12-4|many|.
TGTGCCAGCAGCCCCGGGGCCATCGTAGCCACCATATATTTT
CASSPGAIVATIYF
>TRBJ1-1|TRBV19|few|.
TGTGCCAGTCGCCTAAGAGGCGGGGGCATTCGGGAAGCTTTCTTT
CASRLRGGGIREAFF
>TRBJ1-2|TRBV5-8|.|TRBD1
TGTGCCAGCAGCTGGGAGGGACAGGGAGTTCCCTATGGCTACACCTTC
CASSWEGQGVPYGYTF
>TRBJ1-4|TRBV9|.|.
TGTGCCAGCAGTCGGACATTGAGGCCCGCAACTAATGAAAAACTGTTTTTT
CASSRTLRPATNEKLFF
>TRBJ2-5|TRBV10-3|.|.
TGTGCCAGCAGTTATTCATCCGGGGAAGGCCAAGAGACCCAGTACTTC
CASSYSSGEGQETQYF
>TRBJ2-6|TRBV10-3|few|.
TGTGCCATCAAGTCGATAGGGGCCAACGTCCTGACTTTC
CAIKSIGANVLTF
>TRBJ2-7|TRBV7-2|.|.
TGTGCCAGCAGCCCCCCGGGGCAGGCCCCCTACGAGCAGTACTTC
CASSPPGQAPYEQYF
>TRBJ2-1|TRBV20-1|.|.
TGCAGTGCTAGAGTCGAAATTACAGGGTTCTATGAGCAGTTCTTC
CSARVEITGFYEQFF
>TRBJ2-5|TRBV7-9|many|.
TGTGCCAGCAGCTTTCAGGGGAATGGACAAGAGACCCAGTACTTC
CASSFQGNGQETQYF
>TRBJ1-2|TRBV4-2|.|TRBD1
TGTGCCAGCAGCCCACCGGGACAGGGGGCAGGTGGTGGCTACACCTTC
CASSPPGQGAGGGYTF
>TRBJ1-1|TRBV7-2|many|.
TGTGCCAGCAGCTTTAGACGGGACACTGAAGCTTTCTTT
CASSFRRDTEAFF
>TRBJ2-7|TRBV5-1|many|.
TGCGCCAGCAGGCAGGGATTAGCATGGTACTTC
CASRQGLAWYF
>TRBJ1-1|TRBV6-1|once|.
TGTGCCAGCAGGGGGGGAATACAGGGACTCTCTGAAGCTTTCTTT
CASRGGIQGLSEAFF
>TRBJ2-7|TRBV7-2|many|.
TGTGCCAGCAGCTTACAGCTGCCTGGCGAGCAGTACTTC
CASSLQLPGEQYF
>TRBJ1-2|TRBV29-1|many|.
TGCAGCGTTACAGGGAACTATGGCTACACCTTC
CSVTGNYGYTF
>TRBJ1-1|TRBV6-5|.|.
TGTGCCAGCAGTTACGAGAGGGGCCCCACTGAAGCTTTCTTT
CASSYERGPTEAFF
>TRBJ2-7|TRBV10-3|.|TRBD1
TGTGCCAGCAGTTACTCCACCGGGACAGGGAGCTACGAGCAGTACTTC
CASSYSTGTGSYEQYF
>TRBJ1-1|TRBV6-5|.|.
TGTGCCAGCAGTTACTCAGGAAGCTCTTCTAACACTGAAGCTTTCTTT
CASSYSGSSSNTEAFF
>TRBJ1-1|TRBV13|.|.
TGTGCCAGCAGCCAGTCTCTGTTGAGGGGAACCACTGAAGCTTTCTTT
CASSQSLLRGTTEAFF
>TRBJ1-2|TRBV10-3|once|.
TGTGCCATCAGTGAAAGACAGGAGTCTAACTATGGCTACACCTTC
CAISERQESNYGYTF
>TRBJ2-7|TRBV6-6|few|TRBD1
TGTGCCAGCAGTTACTTCCTCGGGACAGGGACCTACGAGCAGTACTTC
CASSYFLGTGTYEQYF
>TRBJ1-2|TRBV12-3/TRBV12-4|once|TRBD1
TGTGCCAGCAGCTACACAGGGGGCTATGGCCACACCTTC
CASSYTGGYGHTF
>TRBJ2-5|TRBV6-5|.|.
TGTGCCAGCAGTTACTCTCGGCCTAGCGCTTACCAAGAGACCCAGTACTTC
CASSYSRPSAYQETQYF
>TRBJ2-7|TRBV7-2|.|.
TGTGCCAGCAGCTCAAACAGCCTACAAGGCGAGCAGTACTTC
CASSSNSLQGEQYF
>TRBJ2-7|TRBV3-1|.|TRBD2
TGTGCCAGCAGAAGAACTAGCGGCTACGAGCAGTACTTC
CASRRTSGYEQYF
>TRBJ1-6|TRBV19|.|.
TGTGCCAGTAAGAGGACAGCCAATTCACCCCTCCACTTT
CASKRTANSPLHF
>TRBJ2-7|TRBV19|.|TRBD1
TGTGCCAGTAGGGGAGGACAGGGGGCCCGCGTGGGGCAGTACTTC
CASRGGQGARVGQYF
>TRBJ1-5|TRBV5-1|few|.
TGCGCCAGCAGCTTGGACTTAGGAATCAATCAGCCCCAGCATTTT
CASSLDLGINQPQHF
>TRBJ1-2|TRBV19|few|.
TGTGCCTGCCAACAGGGAAATGACTACACCTTC
CACQQGNDYTF
>TRBJ2-5|TRBV9|many|.
TGTGCCAGCAGCGTAGAAGCCTGGGAGACCCAGTACTTC
CASSVEAWETQYF
>TRBJ2-7|TRBV20-1|many|.
TGCAGTGCTAGTCCCCCACAGGAGCCCTACGAGCAGTACTTC
CSASPPQEPYEQYF
>TRBJ2-5|TRBV20-1|few|TRBD2
TGCAGTGCTACACAGGGGACTAGCGGGGGGGTTCGTGGAGAGACCCAGTACTTC
CSATQGTSGGVRGETQYF
>TRBJ1-2|TRBV24-1|.|.
TGTGCCACCAGTGATCTCTCTACCGGCTACACCTTC
CATSDLSTGYTF
>TRBJ2-2|TRBV7-2|.|.
TGTGCCAGCAGCTTTTCTCAGGGGAGCACCGGGGAGCTGTTTTTT
CASSFSQGSTGELFF
>TRBJ1-2|TRBV10-3|many|TRBD1
TGTGCCGCCTTACCCGGGACAGGGGCCCCTAACTATGGCTACACCTTC
CAALPGTGAPNYGYTF
>TRBJ1-6|TRBV3-1|.|.
TGTGCCAGCACTTCCGGACAGCTTAATTCACCCCTCCGCTTT
CASTSGQLNSPLRF
>TRBJ1-1|TRBV19|.|.
TGTGCCAGTAGTATAAATCCGAACACTGAAGCTTTCTTT
CASSINPNTEAFF
>TRBJ2-7|TRBV5-1|few|.
TGCGCCAGCAGCATACCGGGAAGTTCCTACGAGCAGTACTTC
CASSIPGSSYEQYF
>TRBJ1-5|TRBV7-9|many|.
TGTGCCAGCAGCATAGGGGGGAACGATCAGCCCCAGCATTTT
CASSIGGNDQPQHF
>TRBJ1-4|TRBV2|many|TRBD1
TGTGCCAGCACGCTTAGGGACCTGGGACAGGGTGAAAAACTGTTTTTT
CASTLRDLGQGEKLFF
>TRBJ1-2|TRBV6-5|.|.
TGTGCCAGCAGAGAAGTAGGGGACGACTATGGCTACACCTTC
CASREVGDDYGYTF
>TRBJ2-2|TRBV27|.|.
TGTGCCAGCAGTTTAATAGCCCCAACCGGGGAGCTGTTTTTT
CASSLIAPTGELFF
>TRBJ1-3|TRBV7-6|.|.
TGTGCCAGCAGTTCCCGGGGAGACACCATATATTTT
CASSSRGDTIYF
>TRBJ2-5|TRBV20-1|many|.
TGCAGTGCCTTAGGGGAGACCCAGTACTTC
CSALGETQYF
>TRBJ2-7|TRBV12-3/TRBV12-4|few|.
TGTGCCAGCAGTTTTAGAGATATCTACGAGCAGTACTTC
CASSFRDIYEQYF
>TRBJ1-2|TRBV6-5|.|.
TGTGCCAGCAGTTCCAACAGGAATTCCTTCTATGGCTACACCTTC
CASSSNRNSFYGYTF
>TRBJ2-2|TRBV7-9|many|.
TGTGCCAGCAGCGACGTTCATTCGAACACCGGGGAGCTGTTTTTT
CASSDVHSNTGELFF
>TRBJ1-5|TRBV20-1|.|.
TGCAGTGCTCTCGGGCTAGCGGGTCAGCCCCAGCATTTT
CSALGLAGQPQHF
>TRBJ1-5|TRBV12-3/TRBV12-4|few|.
TGTGCCAGCAGTTATCGGGGGAGAGCTCAGCCCCAGCATTTT
CASSYRGRAQPQHF
>TRBJ2-2|TRBV6-1|few|TRBD2
TGTGCCAGCAGTCTCCGTTCACTAGCGACTGGAACGAACACCGGGGAGCTGTTTTTT
CASSLRSLATGTNTGELFF